A single sample is the source of the 6 T cell receptor beta chains below, sequenced in a study of shared clonotypes between healthy human individuals. Here immunoSEQ multiplex PCR was the method, and the copy in TCRdb shows in-frame clones only, minus some. The repertoire has approximately 2.1 million clones, over 90% of them found once; the top ten carry 0.39%. Specimen: naive CD4+ T cells from PBMCs. Subset in this sample: CD45RA+ positively selected. Receptors were obtained from a man aged 18-30 years in good health. Some clones in this sample may be carry-over from other donors' samples.

This clone was observed a handful of times. V and J are TRBV30 and TRBJ1-5, with no clear D. The V end was cut by 3 bases, the J end by 1 base, with 4 bases between. CDR1 GTSNPN and CDR2 SVGIG come from the germline V gene (reference sequence). The length of the CDR3 is 12 residues. Written as DNA, the CDR3 is TGTGCCTGGAGCAGCAGCAATCAGCCCCAGCATTTT. Translated, it gives CAWSSSNQPQHF. Full variable domain (missing parts from reference TRBV30 and TRBJ1-5): SQTIHQWPATLVQPVGSPLSLECTVEGTSNPNLYWYRQAAGRGLQLLFYSVGIGQISSEVPQNLSASRPQDRQFILSSKKLLLSDSGFYLCAWSSSNQPQHFGDGTRLSIL.

V usage is TRBV19 and J usage is TRBJ2-7; D is ambiguous. Germline V lookup: CDR1 LNHDA, CDR2 SQIVND (reference sequence). Trimming removed 6 bases at V and 2 bases at J, with 14 bases between. The CDR3 extends over 14 amino acids. This CDR3 is CASRSLVPAYEQYF. For the CDR3, the DNA is TGTGCCAGTAGAAGTCTAGTCCCCGCCTACGAGCAGTACTTC.

J is TRBJ2-5 and V is TRBV7-3, with TRBD1 identical over 8 bases. Germline V gives CDR1 SGHTA, CDR2 FQGTGA. The CDR3 extends over 15 amino acids. The V segment lost 5 bases and the J segment 5 bases; nucleotides outside the gene matches: 10. CDR3 nucleotide sequence: TGTGCCAGCAGCCCTTCGGACAGGGCAGGGGAGACCCAGTACTTC. Translated, it gives CASSPSDRAGETQYF. The full variable domain, completed using reference TRBV7-3 and TRBJ2-5, is GAGVSQTPSNKVTEKGKYVELRCDPISGHTALYWYRQSLGQGPEFLIYFQGTGAADDSGLPNDRFFAVRPEGSVSTLKIQRTERGDSAVYLCASSPSDRAGETQYFGPGTRLLVL.

The chain couples TRBV25-1 to TRBJ1-2; TRBD1 matches 8 bases. V shed 3 bases and J 0 bases; nucleotides not matched to a gene: 9. Germline V lookup: CDR1 MGHDK, CDR2 SYGVNS. This CDR3 has 17 residues. The CDR3 sequence is CASSERLTGEANYGYTF. For the CDR3, the DNA is TGTGCCAGCAGTGAGAGATTGACAGGGGAAGCTAACTATGGCTACACCTTC.

The chain combines TRBV6-6 with TRBJ2-2; weak D call: TRBD1 (7 bases). V lost 8 bases, J lost 2 bases, and 18 bases lay in between. The CDR3 totals 16 residues. Germline values: CDR1 MNHNY, CDR2 SVGAGI (reference sequence). CDR3 in DNA: TGTGCCAGCCTTTCCGGCGGGACAGTTAACACCGGGGAGCTGTTTTTT. It translates to CASLSGGTVNTGELFF.

This clone appeared once. The chain uses TRBV5-1 and TRBJ2-2; no firm D call. Trimming took 0 bases from V and 6 from J, leaving 3 bases between them. Germline lookup yields CDR1 SGHRS and CDR2 YFSETQ. CDR3 length equals 12 residues. The CDR3: CASSLVSGELFF. In nucleotides, the CDR3 is TGCGCCAGCAGCTTGGTCTCCGGGGAGCTGTTTTTT.